This is a list of T cell receptor beta chains from one sample in a study of T cells after yellow fever vaccination. In TCRdb, the 5' RACE reads were re-called with MiXCR into one record per CDR3 protein. The table lists approximately 300,000 distinct CDR3 sequences, 7.5% to 9% of them singletons. The sequences come from PBMCs, collected on the day of the first yellow fever vaccination. All receptors come from a man younger than 35 who received the YFV17D yellow fever vaccine. The CDR3 runs from the conserved cysteine through the conserved F or W.

TRBV4-1,CASSPLWVSTSYEQYF
TRBV6-1,CASAERAGERGNQPQHF
TRBV10-3,CAISEVSYEQYF
TRBV4-2,CASSPRSYLAGGQTAGELFF
TRBV5-1,CASSRAGTEINEQFF
TRBV5-1,CASSSGLAAQFF
TRBV4-2,CASSQDRARENIQYF
TRBV7-3,CASSSGTSGQRYF
TRBV20-1,CSAWGGRDFRNEQFF
TRBV5-1,CASSLAPDRPGSYGYTF
TRBV9,CASSVAREMDEAFF
TRBV15,CATSISPGRQQFF
TRBV24-1,CATSDLEGQLNTGELFF
TRBV5-1,CASSPMGANTEAFF
TRBV6-2/TRBV6-3,CASSSGGGTYNEQFF
TRBV6-2/TRBV6-3,CASTGTDTQYF
TRBV12-3/TRBV12-4,CASSRGVNEKLFF
TRBV20-1,CSARQDSYEQYF
TRBV11-2,CASSLEVFSGKQFF
TRBV7-9,CASSKGQGAADTQYF
TRBV20-1,CSAYRLAGETQYF
TRBV18,CASSPYRGDGNTIYF
TRBV7-2,CASSALSGSDGYTF
TRBV12-3/TRBV12-4,CASSFRGWTGELFF
TRBV4-2,CASSQEKGAFTGNTIYF
TRBV10-3,CAISAGDASGNTIYF
TRBV12-5,CASGLVHGVNTEAFF
TRBV7-2,CASSSRASNNNEQFF
TRBV12-3/TRBV12-4,CASRRQGYGNQPQHF
TRBV15,CATSTTRGGTEAFF
TRBV12-3/TRBV12-4,CASSAKGAAHSPLHF
TRBV20-1,CSATKQGNQPQHF
TRBV4-1,CASSPPRGRNTGELFF
TRBV4-2,CASSQIPGQGAYEQYF
TRBV6-1,CASSPNGGARTYNEQFF
TRBV7-2,CASSTRTGEGQPQHF
TRBV12-3/TRBV12-4,CASNLQGSSYNEQFF
TRBV5-1,CASSLDLSTGELFF
TRBV7-9,CASSLEQGNHGEQYF
TRBV11-3,CASSLAANNEQFF
TRBV7-8,CASNTGGRETQYF
TRBV5-1,CASSLVLGGPYNEQFF
TRBV5-1,CASSSVIQGAGTDTQYF
TRBV20-1,CSAQGPPRETQYF
TRBV12-3/TRBV12-4,CASYGGDSVAGYTF
TRBV7-9,CASGFYQGNEKLFF
TRBV4-1,CASRPRDKETQYF
TRBV6-5,CASSFGIVRDVNEKLFF
TRBV14,CASSPKYSRFNQPQHF
TRBV7-2,CASSPGQTTDTQYF
TRBV6-5,CASRLAGATDTQYF
TRBV19,CASSIGDGYQETQYF